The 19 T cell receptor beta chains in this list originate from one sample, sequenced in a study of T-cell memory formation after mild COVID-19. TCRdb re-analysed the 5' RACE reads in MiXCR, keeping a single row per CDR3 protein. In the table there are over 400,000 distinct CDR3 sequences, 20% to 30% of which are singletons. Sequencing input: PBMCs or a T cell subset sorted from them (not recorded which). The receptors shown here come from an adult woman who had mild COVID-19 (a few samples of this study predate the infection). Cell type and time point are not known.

This CDR3 reads CASGSLFGDSHNSPLHF. CDR3 sequence (DNA): TGTGCCAGTGGTTCTTTGTTCGGGGACAGCCATAATTCACCCCTCCACTTT. The chain uses TRBV12-3 or TRBV12-4 and TRBJ1-6; 7 nucleotides match TRBD1. The trim removed 9 bases at V and 5 bases at J, leaving 16 bases unmatched. The CDR3 runs 17 residues.

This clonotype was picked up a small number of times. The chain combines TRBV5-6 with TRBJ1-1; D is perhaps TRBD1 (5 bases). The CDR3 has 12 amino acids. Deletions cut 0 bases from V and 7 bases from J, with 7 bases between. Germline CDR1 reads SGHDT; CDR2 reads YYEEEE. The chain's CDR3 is CASSLATGEAFF. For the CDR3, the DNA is TGTGCCAGCAGCTTGGCTACAGGTGAAGCTTTCTTT. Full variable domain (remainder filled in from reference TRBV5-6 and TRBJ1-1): DAGVTQSPTHLIKTRGQQVTLRCSPKSGHDTVSWYQQALGQGPQFIFQYYEEEERQRGNFPDRFSGHQFPNYSSELNVNALLLGDSALYLCASSLATGEAFFGQGTRLTVV.

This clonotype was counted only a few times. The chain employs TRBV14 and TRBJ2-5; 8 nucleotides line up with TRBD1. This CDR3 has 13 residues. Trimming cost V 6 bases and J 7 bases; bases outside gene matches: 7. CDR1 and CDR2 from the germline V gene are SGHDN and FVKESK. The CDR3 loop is CASSLRGQGTQYF. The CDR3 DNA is TGTGCCAGCAGTCTCAGGGGGCAGGGGACCCAGTACTTC.

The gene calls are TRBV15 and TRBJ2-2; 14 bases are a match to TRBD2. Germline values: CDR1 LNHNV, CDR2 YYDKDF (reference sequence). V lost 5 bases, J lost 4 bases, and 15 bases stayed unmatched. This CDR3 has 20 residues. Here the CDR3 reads CATSFRLAGGPIRGTGELFF. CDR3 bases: TGTGCCACCAGCTTCCGACTAGCGGGAGGGCCAATTCGCGGCACCGGGGAGCTGTTTTTT.

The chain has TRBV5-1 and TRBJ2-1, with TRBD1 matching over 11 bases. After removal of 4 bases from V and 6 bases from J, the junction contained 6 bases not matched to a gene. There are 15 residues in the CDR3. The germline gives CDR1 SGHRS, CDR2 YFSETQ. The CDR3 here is CASSPGQGDRNEQFF. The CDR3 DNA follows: TGCGCCAGCAGCCCGGGACAGGGGGACCGCAATGAGCAGTTCTTC.

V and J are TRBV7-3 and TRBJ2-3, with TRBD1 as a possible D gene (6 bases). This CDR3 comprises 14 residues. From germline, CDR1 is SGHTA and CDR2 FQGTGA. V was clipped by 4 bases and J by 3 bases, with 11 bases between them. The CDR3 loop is CASSYGQMTDTQYF. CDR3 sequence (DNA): TGTGCCAGCAGCTACGGACAGATGACAGATACGCAGTATTTT.

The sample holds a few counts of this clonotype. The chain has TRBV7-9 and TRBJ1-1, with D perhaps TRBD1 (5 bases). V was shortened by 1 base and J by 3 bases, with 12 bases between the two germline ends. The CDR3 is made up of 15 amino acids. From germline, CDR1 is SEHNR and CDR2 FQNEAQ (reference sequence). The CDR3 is CASSLERGWDTEAFF. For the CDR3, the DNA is TGTGCCAGCAGCTTAGAAAGGGGCTGGGACACTGAAGCTTTCTTT.

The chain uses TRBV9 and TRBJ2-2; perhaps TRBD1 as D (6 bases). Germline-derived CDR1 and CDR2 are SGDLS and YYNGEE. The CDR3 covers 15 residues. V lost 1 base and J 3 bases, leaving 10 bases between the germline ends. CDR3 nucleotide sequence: TGTGCCAGCAGCGTATACAGGGATCACACCGGGGAGCTGTTTTTT. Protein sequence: CASSVYRDHTGELFF.

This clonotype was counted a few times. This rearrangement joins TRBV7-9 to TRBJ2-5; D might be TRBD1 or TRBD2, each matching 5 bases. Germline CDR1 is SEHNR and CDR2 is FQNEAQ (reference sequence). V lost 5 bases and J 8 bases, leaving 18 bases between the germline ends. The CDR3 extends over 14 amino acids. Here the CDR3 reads CASSPDGDPSTQYF. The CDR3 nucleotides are TGTGCCAGCAGCCCAGACGGGGACCCCTCCACCCAGTACTTC.

DNA for the CDR3: TGCAGTGCAAGACCCTGGGGAGATACGCAGTATTTT. Translation: CSARPWGDTQYF. The V and J genes are TRBV20-1 and TRBJ2-3; D remains ambiguous. CDR1 is DFQATT and CDR2 is SNEGSKA in the germline V gene (reference sequence). Trimming stripped 6 bases from V and 5 bases from J, with 12 bases between. The CDR3 spans 12 residues.

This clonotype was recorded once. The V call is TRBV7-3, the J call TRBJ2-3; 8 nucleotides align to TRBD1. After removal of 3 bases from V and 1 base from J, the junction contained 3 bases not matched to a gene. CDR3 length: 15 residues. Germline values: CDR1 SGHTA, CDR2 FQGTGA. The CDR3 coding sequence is TGTGCCAGCAGCTTTACAGGGGGTGGCACAGATACGCAGTATTTT. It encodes CASSFTGGGTDTQYF.

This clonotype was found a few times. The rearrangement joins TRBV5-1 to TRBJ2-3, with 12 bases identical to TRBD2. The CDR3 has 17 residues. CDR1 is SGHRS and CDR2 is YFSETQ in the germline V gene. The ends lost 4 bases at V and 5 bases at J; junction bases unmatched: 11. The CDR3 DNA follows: TGCGCCAGCAGCCGACTAGCGGGGGCCCCGAGGGGAGATACGCAGTATTTT. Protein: CASSRLAGAPRGDTQYF.

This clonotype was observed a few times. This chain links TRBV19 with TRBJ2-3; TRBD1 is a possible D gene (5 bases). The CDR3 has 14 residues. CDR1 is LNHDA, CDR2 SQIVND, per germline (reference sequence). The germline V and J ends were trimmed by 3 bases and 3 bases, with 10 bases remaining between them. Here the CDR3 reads CASSIRQGTDTQYF. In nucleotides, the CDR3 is TGTGCCAGTAGTATTCGGCAGGGTACAGATACGCAGTATTTT.

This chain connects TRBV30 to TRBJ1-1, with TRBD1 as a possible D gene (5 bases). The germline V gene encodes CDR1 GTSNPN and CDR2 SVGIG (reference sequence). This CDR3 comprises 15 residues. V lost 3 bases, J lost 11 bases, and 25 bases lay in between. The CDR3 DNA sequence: TGTGCCTGGAGCATAGACAGTGAAAGTCGTGACGGTGCTTTCTTT. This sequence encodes CAWSIDSESRDGAFF.

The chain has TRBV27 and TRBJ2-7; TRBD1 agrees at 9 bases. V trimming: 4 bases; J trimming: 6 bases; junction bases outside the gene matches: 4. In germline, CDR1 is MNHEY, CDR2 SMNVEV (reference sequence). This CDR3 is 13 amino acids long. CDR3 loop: CASSYMTGGEQYF. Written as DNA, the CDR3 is TGTGCCAGCAGTTACATGACAGGGGGCGAGCAGTACTTC.

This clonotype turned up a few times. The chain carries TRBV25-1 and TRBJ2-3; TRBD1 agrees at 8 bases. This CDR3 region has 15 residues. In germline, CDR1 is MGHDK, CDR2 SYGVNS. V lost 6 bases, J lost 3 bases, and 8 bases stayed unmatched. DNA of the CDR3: TGTGCCAGCAGCTCCGGACAGGGTAAAACAGATACGCAGTATTTT. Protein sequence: CASSSGQGKTDTQYF.

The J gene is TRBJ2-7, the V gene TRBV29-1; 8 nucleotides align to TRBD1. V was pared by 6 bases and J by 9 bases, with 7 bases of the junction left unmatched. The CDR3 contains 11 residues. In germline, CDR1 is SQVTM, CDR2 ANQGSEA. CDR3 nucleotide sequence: TGCAGCGTCATGGACAGGGTGAGGCAGTACTTC. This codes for CSVMDRVRQYF.

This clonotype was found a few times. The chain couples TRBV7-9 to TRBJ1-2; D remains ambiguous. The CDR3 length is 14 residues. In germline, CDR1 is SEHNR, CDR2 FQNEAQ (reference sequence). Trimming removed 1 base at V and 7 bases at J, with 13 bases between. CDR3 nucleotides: TGTGCCAGCAGCTTAGTAGGGCGGACTATTGGCTACACCTTC. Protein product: CASSLVGRTIGYTF.

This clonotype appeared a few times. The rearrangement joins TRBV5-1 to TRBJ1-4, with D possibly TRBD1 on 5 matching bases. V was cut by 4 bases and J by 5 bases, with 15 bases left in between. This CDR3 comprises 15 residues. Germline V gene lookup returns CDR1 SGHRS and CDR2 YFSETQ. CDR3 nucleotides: TGCGCCAGCAGCCCCCCTTGGGGCTCAAATGAAAAACTGTTTTTT. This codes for CASSPPWGSNEKLFF.